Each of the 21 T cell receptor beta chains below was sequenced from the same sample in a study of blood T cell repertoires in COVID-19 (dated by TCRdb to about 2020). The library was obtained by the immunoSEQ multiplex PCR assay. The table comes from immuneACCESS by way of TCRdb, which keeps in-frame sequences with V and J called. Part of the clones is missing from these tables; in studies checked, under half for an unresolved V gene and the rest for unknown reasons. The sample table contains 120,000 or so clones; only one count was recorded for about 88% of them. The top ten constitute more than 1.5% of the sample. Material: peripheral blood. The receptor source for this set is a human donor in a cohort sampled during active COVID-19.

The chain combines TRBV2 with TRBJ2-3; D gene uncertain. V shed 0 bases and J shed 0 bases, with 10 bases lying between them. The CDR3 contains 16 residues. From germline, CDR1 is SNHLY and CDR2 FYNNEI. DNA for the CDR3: TGTGCCAGCAGTGAAGCGAAAAGCGCGAGCACAGATACGCAGTATTTT. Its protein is CASSEAKSASTDTQYF.

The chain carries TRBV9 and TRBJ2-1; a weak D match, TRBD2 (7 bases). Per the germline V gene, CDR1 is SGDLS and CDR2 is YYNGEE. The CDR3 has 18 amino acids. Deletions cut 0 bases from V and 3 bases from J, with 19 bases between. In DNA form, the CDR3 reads TGTGCCAGCAGCGTAGCCCGGGCGGGGGCGGGTGTCTACAATGAGCAGTTCTTC. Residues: CASSVARAGAGVYNEQFF.

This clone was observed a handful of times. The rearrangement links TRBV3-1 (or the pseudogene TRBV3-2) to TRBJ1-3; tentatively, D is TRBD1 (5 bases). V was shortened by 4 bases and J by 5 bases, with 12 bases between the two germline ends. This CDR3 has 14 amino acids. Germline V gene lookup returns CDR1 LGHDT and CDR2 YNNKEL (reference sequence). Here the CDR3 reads CASSPSRVRNTIYF. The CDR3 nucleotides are TGTGCCAGCAGCCCCAGCAGGGTGCGAAACACCATATATTTT.

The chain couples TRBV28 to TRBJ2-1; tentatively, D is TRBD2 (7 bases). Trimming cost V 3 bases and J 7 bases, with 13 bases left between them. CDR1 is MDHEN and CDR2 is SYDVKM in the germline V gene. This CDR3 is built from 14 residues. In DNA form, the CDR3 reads TGTGCCAGCAGTTTGACGGGGGGCAGGAATGAGCAGTTCTTC. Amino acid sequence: CASSLTGGRNEQFF.

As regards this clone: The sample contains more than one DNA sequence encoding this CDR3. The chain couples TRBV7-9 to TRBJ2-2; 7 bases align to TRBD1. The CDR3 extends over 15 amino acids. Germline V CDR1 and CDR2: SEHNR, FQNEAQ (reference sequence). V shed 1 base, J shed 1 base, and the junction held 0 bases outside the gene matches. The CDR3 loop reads CASSLGQGNTGELFF. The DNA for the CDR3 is TGTGCCAGCAGCTTAGGACAGGGGAACACCGGGGAGCTGTTTTTT.

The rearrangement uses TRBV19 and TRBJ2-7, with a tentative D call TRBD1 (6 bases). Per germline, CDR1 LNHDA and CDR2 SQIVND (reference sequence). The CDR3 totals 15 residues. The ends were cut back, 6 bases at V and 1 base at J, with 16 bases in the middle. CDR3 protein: CASSNRDKGSYEQYF. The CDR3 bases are TGTGCCAGTAGCAACCGGGACAAGGGGTCCTACGAGCAGTACTTC.

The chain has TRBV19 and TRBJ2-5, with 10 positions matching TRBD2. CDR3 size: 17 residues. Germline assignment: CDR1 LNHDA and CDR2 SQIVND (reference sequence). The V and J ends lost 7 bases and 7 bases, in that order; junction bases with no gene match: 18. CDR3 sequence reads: CASKEGPAAGGQGTQYF. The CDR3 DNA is TGTGCCAGTAAAGAGGGCCCCGCAGCGGGAGGGCAGGGGACCCAGTACTTC.

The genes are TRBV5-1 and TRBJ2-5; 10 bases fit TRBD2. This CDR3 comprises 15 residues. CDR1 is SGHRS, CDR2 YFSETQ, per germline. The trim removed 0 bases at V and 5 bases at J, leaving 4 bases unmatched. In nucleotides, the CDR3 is TGCGCCAGCAGCTTGGGGCTAGCGGGGGATGAGACCCAGTACTTC. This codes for CASSLGLAGDETQYF.

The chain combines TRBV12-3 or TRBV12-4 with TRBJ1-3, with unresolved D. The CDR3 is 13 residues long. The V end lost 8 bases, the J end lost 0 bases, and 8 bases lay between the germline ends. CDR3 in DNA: TGTGCCAGCGTGCGTAACTCTGGAAACACCATATATTTT. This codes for CASVRNSGNTIYF.

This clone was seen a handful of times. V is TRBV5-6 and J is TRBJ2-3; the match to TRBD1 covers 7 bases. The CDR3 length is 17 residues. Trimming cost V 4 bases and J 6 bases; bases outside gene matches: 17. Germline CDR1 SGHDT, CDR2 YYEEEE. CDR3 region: CASSPLDRSREMDTQYF. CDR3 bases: TGTGCCAGCAGCCCCCTGGACAGGTCGAGGGAGATGGATACGCAGTATTTT.

The chain's CDR3 is CASSERETQYF. CDR3 nucleotides: TGCGCCAGCAGTGAGCGGGAGACCCAGTACTTC. V and J are TRBV10-1 and TRBJ2-5; D is uncertain. Germline values: CDR1 WNHNN, CDR2 SYGVQD (reference sequence). V dropped 2 bases and J dropped 5 bases, with 3 bases sitting between them. The CDR3 length is 11 residues.

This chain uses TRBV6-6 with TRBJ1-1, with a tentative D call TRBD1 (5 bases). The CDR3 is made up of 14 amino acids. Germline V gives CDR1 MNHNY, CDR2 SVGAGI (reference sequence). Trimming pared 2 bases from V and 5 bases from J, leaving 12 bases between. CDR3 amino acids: CASSYTQGGTEAFF. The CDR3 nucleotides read TGTGCCAGCAGTTACACTCAGGGAGGGACTGAAGCTTTCTTT.

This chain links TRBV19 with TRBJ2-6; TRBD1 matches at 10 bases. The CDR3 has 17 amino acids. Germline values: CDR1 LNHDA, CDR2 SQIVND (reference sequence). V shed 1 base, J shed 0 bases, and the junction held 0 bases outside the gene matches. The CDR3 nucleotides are TGTGCCAGTAGTATAGGGACAGGGGGCTCTGGGGCCAACGTCCTGACTTTC. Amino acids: CASSIGTGGSGANVLTF.

The CDR3 DNA sequence: TGTGCCAGCAGCCAGCGGACAGGGGCGAACACCGGGGAGCTGTTTTTT. It codes for CASSQRTGANTGELFF. This chain connects TRBV5-4 to TRBJ2-2, with 9 bases that match TRBD1. The V gene's germline CDR1 is SGHNT and CDR2 YYREEE (reference sequence). With 4 bases clipped from V and 0 bases from J, the junction kept 4 bases outside the gene matches. This CDR3 has 16 residues.

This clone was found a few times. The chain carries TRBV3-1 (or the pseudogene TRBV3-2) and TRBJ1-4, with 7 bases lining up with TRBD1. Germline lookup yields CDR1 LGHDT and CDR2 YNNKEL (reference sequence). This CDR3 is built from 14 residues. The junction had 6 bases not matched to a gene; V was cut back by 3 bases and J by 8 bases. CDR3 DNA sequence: TGTGCCAGCAGCCATCGGGACAGAACCGAAAAACTGTTTTTT. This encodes CASSHRDRTEKLFF.

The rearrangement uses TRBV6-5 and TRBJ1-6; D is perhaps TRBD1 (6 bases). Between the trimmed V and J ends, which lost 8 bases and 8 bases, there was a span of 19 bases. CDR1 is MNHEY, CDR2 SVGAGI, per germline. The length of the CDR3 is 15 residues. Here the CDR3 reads CASWAMGGRDSPLHF. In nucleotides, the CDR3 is TGTGCCAGCTGGGCGATGGGGGGGCGAGATTCACCCCTCCACTTT.

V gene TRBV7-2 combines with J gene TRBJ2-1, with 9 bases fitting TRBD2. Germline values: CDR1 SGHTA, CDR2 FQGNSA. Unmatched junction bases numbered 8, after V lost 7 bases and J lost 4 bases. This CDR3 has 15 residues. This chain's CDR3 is CASNPPSGIYNEQFF. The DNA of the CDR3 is TGTGCCAGCAACCCCCCTAGCGGGATTTACAATGAGCAGTTCTTC.

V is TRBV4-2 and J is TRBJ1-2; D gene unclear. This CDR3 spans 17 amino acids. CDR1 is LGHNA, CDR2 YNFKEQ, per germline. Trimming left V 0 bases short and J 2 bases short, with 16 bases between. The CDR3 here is CASSQEGSFPKNYGYTF. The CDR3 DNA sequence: TGTGCCAGCAGCCAAGAGGGCAGCTTCCCGAAAAACTATGGCTACACCTTC.

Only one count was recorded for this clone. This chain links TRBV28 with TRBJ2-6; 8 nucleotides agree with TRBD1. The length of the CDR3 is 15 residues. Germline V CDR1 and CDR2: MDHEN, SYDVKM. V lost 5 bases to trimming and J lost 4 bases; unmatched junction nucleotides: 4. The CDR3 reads CASSNRGAGANVLTF. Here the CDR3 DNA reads TGTGCCAGCAGTAACAGGGGGGCCGGGGCCAACGTCCTGACTTTC.

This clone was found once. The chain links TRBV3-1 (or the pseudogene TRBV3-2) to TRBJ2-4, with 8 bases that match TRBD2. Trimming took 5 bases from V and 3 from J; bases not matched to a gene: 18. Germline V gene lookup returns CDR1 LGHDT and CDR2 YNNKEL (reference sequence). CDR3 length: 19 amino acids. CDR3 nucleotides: TGTGCCAGCAGCAGGCGTAGCGGGAAGTTTGCATTCGACAAAAACATTCAGTACTTC. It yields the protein CASSRRSGKFAFDKNIQYF.

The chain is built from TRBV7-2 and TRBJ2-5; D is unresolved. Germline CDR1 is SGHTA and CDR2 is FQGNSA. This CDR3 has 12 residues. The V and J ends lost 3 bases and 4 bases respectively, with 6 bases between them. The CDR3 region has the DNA TGTGCCAGCAGCTTCCCCCTAGAGACCCAGTACTTC. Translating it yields CASSFPLETQYF.